The 17 T cell receptor beta chains listed next were all sequenced from one sample in a study of T cell responses to AZD1222 COVID-19 vaccine. The assay was immunoSEQ multiplex PCR, and TCRdb's table has in-frame clones only and misses some. The profile shows roughly 100,000 clones, approximately 90% of them singletons. The sequencing here drew on peripheral blood, taken on day 0 of AZD1222 vaccination. The receptors were sampled from an adult in good health.

The chain couples TRBV30 to TRBJ2-3; TRBD1 aligns across 9 bases. This CDR3 has 15 residues. Germline CDR1 is GTSNPN and CDR2 is SVGIG (reference sequence). After removal of 0 bases from V and 5 bases from J, the junction contained 6 bases not matched to a gene. CDR3 sequence (DNA): TGTGCCTGGAGTGTAAGGGGACAGGGTGGAGATACGCAGTATTTT. This codes for CAWSVRGQGGDTQYF. The full variable domain, its missing parts supplied by reference TRBV30 and TRBJ2-3, is SQTIHQWPATLVQPVGSPLSLECTVEGTSNPNLYWYRQAAGRGLQLLFYSVGIGQISSEVPQNLSASRPQDRQFILSSKKLLLSDSGFYLCAWSVRGQGGDTQYFGPGTRLTVL.

The chain is built from TRBV4-1 and TRBJ1-6, with 9 bases aligning to TRBD1. CDR1 and CDR2 (germline): MGHRA, YSYEKL. The CDR3 extends over 14 amino acids. The V gene end was trimmed by 9 bases and the J gene end by 7 bases; junction bases not matched to a gene: 7. The CDR3 region has the DNA TGCGCCAGTGACTCCGGGACAGGGAATTCACCCCTCCACTTT. Amino acids: CASDSGTGNSPLHF.

This clone was seen once. CDR3: CASSRDGANTGELFF. In DNA form, the CDR3 reads TGTGCCAGCAGTCGGGACGGCGCGAACACCGGGGAGCTGTTTTTT. This rearrangement joins TRBV5-4 to TRBJ2-2; tentatively, D is TRBD1 or TRBD2 (5 bases each). V lost 5 bases and J lost 0, with 11 bases in between. Germline CDR1 SGHNT, CDR2 YYREEE (reference sequence). The CDR3 runs to 15 residues.

V is TRBV7-2 and J is TRBJ1-5; no clear D gene. Looked up from germline, CDR1 is SGHTA and CDR2 is FQGNSA. The CDR3 length is 15 residues. V gave up 7 bases and J gave up 1 base, with 14 bases separating them. The DNA for the CDR3 is TGTGCCAGCACCTCGCGGCACGGGAGCAATCAGCCCCAGCATTTT. It yields the protein CASTSRHGSNQPQHF. Full variable domain (outside the CDR3, taken from reference TRBV7-2 and TRBJ1-5): GAGVSQSPSNKVTEKGKDVELRCDPISGHTALYWYRQSLGQGLEFLIYFQGNSAPDKSGLPSDRFSAERTGGSVSTLTIQRTQQEDSAVYLCASTSRHGSNQPQHFGDGTRLSIL.

The gene calls are TRBV6-5 and TRBJ1-5; no clear D. CDR1 and CDR2 from the germline V gene are MNHEY and SVGAGI. CDR3 size: 15 residues. V was cut by 0 bases and J by 3 bases, with 9 bases left in between. The CDR3 is CASSYSGGFNQPQHF. The CDR3 bases are TGTGCCAGCAGTTACTCGGGCGGATTCAATCAGCCCCAGCATTTT.

On this clone itself: Germline and junction disagree at one end, which may indicate a read error. The same CDR3 arises from other DNA sequences in this sample as well. This sequence joins TRBV15 and TRBJ1-1; D gene unclear. The V gene's germline CDR1 is LNHNV and CDR2 YYDKDF (reference sequence). This CDR3 contains 14 residues. DNA of the CDR3: TGTGCCACCAGCGTTAGAGGTTGGCCCACTGAAGCTTTTTTT. As protein: CATSVRGWPTEAFF.

The J gene is TRBJ1-3, the V gene TRBV6-5; 8 nucleotides agree with TRBD1. Germline loops: CDR1 MNHEY, CDR2 SVGAGI. The CDR3 spans 13 residues. J lost 8 bases, V lost 5 bases, and 5 bases had no gene match. The CDR3 loop reads CASSKTGVHTIYF. CDR3 coding DNA: TGTGCCAGCAGTAAGACAGGGGTGCACACCATATATTTT.

DNA for the CDR3: TGTGCCAGTACCCCCCGGGGCAGGGCCAACACCGGGGAGCTGTTTTTT. It specifies CASTPRGRANTGELFF. The gene calls are TRBV19 and TRBJ2-2; TRBD1 or TRBD2 may be the D gene (5 bases each). The ends were cut back, 7 bases at V and 2 bases at J, with 17 bases in the middle. The CDR3 runs to 16 residues. Germline assignment: CDR1 LNHDA and CDR2 SQIVND (reference sequence). The variable domain in full, with the rest retrieved from reference TRBV19 and TRBJ2-2, is DGGITQSPKYLFRKEGQNVTLSCEQNLNHDAMYWYRQDPGQGLRLIYYSQIVNDFQKGDIAEGYSVSREKKESFPLTVTSAQKNPTAFYLCASTPRGRANTGELFFGEGSRLTVL.

The chain employs TRBV27 and TRBJ2-7; a weak D match, TRBD1 (6 bases). The germline gives CDR1 MNHEY, CDR2 SMNVEV (reference sequence). The CDR3 consists of 15 residues. The ends were cut back, 3 bases at V and 4 bases at J, with 16 bases in the middle. The CDR3 DNA reads TGTGCCAGCAGTTTCGCCGGGACAAAAATTTACGAGCAGTACTTC. Its translation is CASSFAGTKIYEQYF.

The rearrangement joins TRBV24-1 to TRBJ2-5; TRBD2 aligns across 10 bases. Germline CDR1 is KGHDR and CDR2 is SFDVKD. The V gene end was trimmed by 3 bases and the J gene end by 3 bases; junction bases not matched to a gene: 3. CDR3 size: 15 residues. The CDR3 DNA is TGTGCCACCAGTGATCAAGCGGGAGGGGAAGAGACCCAGTACTTC. Its translation is CATSDQAGGEETQYF.

This clone was found a few times. The rearrangement links TRBV5-6 to TRBJ2-7; D is undetermined. This CDR3 is 17 amino acids long. CDR1 is SGHDT and CDR2 is YYEEEE in the germline V gene. V shed 4 bases and J shed 2 bases, with 22 bases lying between them. CDR3: CASSQKISTSAPYEQYF. CDR3 sequence (DNA): TGTGCCAGCAGCCAGAAGATCTCTACGTCTGCCCCCTACGAGCAGTACTTC.

CDR3: CASSPFLSRRESNTDTQYF. In DNA form, the CDR3 reads TGTGCCAGCTCACCATTTTTGTCCAGGCGGGAGTCGAACACAGATACGCAGTATTTT. V is TRBV18 and J is TRBJ2-3; 7 bases line up with TRBD2. The CDR3 covers 19 residues. Germline V lookup: CDR1 KGHSH, CDR2 LQKENI. Trimming removed 2 bases from V and 2 bases from J; junction bases left unmatched: 16.

This chain connects TRBV28 to TRBJ1-1, with 7 bases identical to TRBD1. This CDR3 is built from 14 residues. J lost 6 bases, V lost 5 bases, and 9 bases had no gene match. Looked up from germline, CDR1 is MDHEN and CDR2 is SYDVKM. The CDR3 protein is CASSHDRVRAEAFF. Written as DNA, the CDR3 is TGTGCCAGCAGTCACGACAGGGTTAGGGCTGAAGCTTTCTTT.

The sample holds one count of this clone. CDR3 residues: CASSSGQGTYEQYF. As DNA, the CDR3 is TGCGCCAGCAGCTCAGGACAGGGAACCTACGAGCAGTACTTC. The V gene is TRBV5-1, the J gene TRBJ2-7; 8 bases match TRBD1. The germline gives CDR1 SGHRS, CDR2 YFSETQ. V was pared by 3 bases and J by 2 bases, with 4 bases of the junction left unmatched. CDR3 length: 14 amino acids.

The J gene is TRBJ1-4, the V gene TRBV6-5; tentatively, D is TRBD1 (6 bases). The germline CDR1 and CDR2 sequences are MNHEY and SVGAGI. With 7 bases removed from V and 3 bases from J, the gap between germline ends came to 12 bases. The CDR3 is made up of 14 amino acids. CDR3: CASTRQEANEKLFF. In DNA, the CDR3 is TGTGCCAGCACCAGACAGGAGGCTAATGAAAAACTGTTTTTT.

The chain has TRBV27 and TRBJ2-1, with unresolved D. V was pared by 2 bases and J by 5 bases, with 7 bases between. There are 13 residues in the CDR3. Germline values: CDR1 MNHEY, CDR2 SMNVEV (reference sequence). The CDR3 here is CASSLTRNNEQFF. The CDR3 coding sequence is TGTGCCAGCAGTTTAACCCGCAACAATGAGCAGTTCTTC.

The chain links TRBV27 to TRBJ2-2; 7 bases fit TRBD1. In germline, CDR1 is MNHEY, CDR2 SMNVEV (reference sequence). CDR3 length: 16 residues. Trimming took 5 bases from V and 1 from J; bases not matched to a gene: 7. This chain's CDR3 is CASSPWTGKNTGELFF. The CDR3 nucleotides read TGTGCCAGCAGTCCCTGGACAGGAAAGAACACCGGGGAGCTGTTTTTT.